Presented here are 15 T cell receptor beta chains from one specimen sequenced in a study of blood T cell repertoires in COVID-19. Generated by immunoSEQ multiplex PCR, the TCRdb table keeps only in-frame clones and is missing some. The sample records 150,000 to 200,000 clones, approximately 86% being singletons. The material sequenced was peripheral blood. The receptors stem from a man between 70 and 80 years old with active or convalescent COVID-19.

The chain joins TRBV7-2 to TRBJ1-3; D possibly corresponds to TRBD1 (6 bases). Germline CDR1 reads SGHTA; CDR2 reads FQGNSA. V dropped 1 base and J dropped 4 bases, with 8 bases sitting between them. CDR3 length: 14 residues. CDR3: CASSLGQVGNTIYF. Here the CDR3 DNA reads TGTGCCAGCAGCTTAGGACAGGTCGGAAACACCATATATTTT. The full variable domain, with the rest looked up from reference TRBV7-2 and TRBJ1-3, is GAGVSQSPSNKVTEKGKDVELRCDPISGHTALYWYRQSLGQGLEFLIYFQGNSAPDKSGLPSDRFSAERTGGSVSTLTIQRTQQEDSAVYLCASSLGQVGNTIYFGEGSWLTVV.

The chain joins TRBV19 to TRBJ1-4; D unclear. CDR1 is LNHDA and CDR2 is SQIVND in the germline V gene (reference sequence). The CDR3 runs to 15 residues. The V gene lost 5 bases and the J gene lost 3 bases, with 13 bases spanning the gap. The CDR3 protein is CASSFNSRANEKLFF. In nucleotides, the CDR3 is TGTGCCAGTAGTTTTAACAGTAGAGCTAATGAAAAACTGTTTTTT.

This sequence joins TRBV28 and TRBJ1-5, with TRBD1 matching over 8 bases. Germline V gene lookup returns CDR1 MDHEN and CDR2 SYDVKM. The length of the CDR3 is 18 residues. V dropped 6 bases and J dropped 0; count of bases not matched to a gene: 13. The CDR3 loop is CASRAGPGGPISNQPQHF. The CDR3 DNA reads TGTGCCAGCAGGGCGGGGCCAGGGGGCCCGATTAGCAATCAGCCCCAGCATTTT.

This clone was counted only a few times. The rearrangement uses TRBV7-9 and TRBJ2-7; 8 bases agree with TRBD2. The CDR3 covers 18 residues. The V segment lost 2 bases and the J segment 0 bases; nucleotides outside the gene matches: 12. Germline CDR1 is SEHNR and CDR2 is FQNEAQ (reference sequence). The chain's CDR3 is CASSLLGDSGIISYEQYF. CDR3 DNA: TGTGCCAGCAGCTTACTCGGTGATAGCGGGATTATCTCCTACGAGCAGTACTTC.

The chain couples TRBV28 to TRBJ2-7; 9 bases are shared with TRBD1. The V gene's germline CDR1 is MDHEN and CDR2 SYDVKM. Unmatched junction bases numbered 4, after V lost 5 bases and J lost 2 bases. This CDR3 has 14 residues. CDR3 sequence (DNA): TGTGCCAGCAGTCCCCGGGACAGGGCCTACGAGCAGTACTTC. Protein sequence: CASSPRDRAYEQYF. The variable domain in full, with the rest retrieved from reference TRBV28 and TRBJ2-7, is DVKVTQSSRYLVKRTGEKVFLECVQDMDHENMFWYRQDPGLGLRLIYFSYDVKMKEKGDIPEGYSVSREKKERFSLILESASTNQTSMYLCASSPRDRAYEQYFGPGTRLTVT.

This sequence joins TRBV14 and TRBJ2-7; maybe TRBD1 (5 bases). Germline CDR1 and CDR2: SGHDN and FVKESK. The ends were cut back, 7 bases at V and 1 base at J, with 8 bases in the middle. The CDR3 consists of 12 residues. In DNA form, the CDR3 reads TGTGCCAGCACCGACAGTTCCTACGAGCAGTACTTC. Protein: CASTDSSYEQYF. Full variable domain (rest looked up from reference TRBV14 and TRBJ2-7): EAGVTQFPSHSVIEKGQTVTLRCDPISGHDNLYWYRRVMGKEIKFLLHFVKESKQDESGMPNNRFLAERTGGTYSTLKVQPAELEDSGVYFCASTDSSYEQYFGPGTRLTVT.

The chain couples TRBV9 to TRBJ1-3, with D hard to call. Germline V lookup: CDR1 SGDLS, CDR2 YYNGEE. This CDR3 contains 15 residues. V gave up 4 bases and J gave up 0 bases, with 11 bases separating them. The CDR3 DNA follows: TGTGCCAGCAGCCCAGGTCCAGTCTCTGGAAACACCATATATTTT. It codes for CASSPGPVSGNTIYF.

The gene calls are TRBV19 and TRBJ1-5; D is possibly TRBD1 (5 bases). Germline loops: CDR1 LNHDA, CDR2 SQIVND (reference sequence). V gave up 8 bases and J gave up 7 bases, with 12 bases separating them. The CDR3 extends over 12 amino acids. In DNA, the CDR3 is TGTGCCAGTGGGGGGATTGGCCAGCCCCAGCATTTT. Translating gives CASGGIGQPQHF.

This chain joins TRBV7-9 and TRBJ1-4; D uncertain. There are 14 residues in the CDR3. From germline, CDR1 is SEHNR and CDR2 FQNEAQ (reference sequence). V dropped 1 base and J dropped 7 bases, with 10 bases sitting between them. CDR3 in DNA: TGTGCCAGCAGCTTAGGGGCATACGGTGAAAAACTGTTTTTT. Protein: CASSLGAYGEKLFF.

The chain joins TRBV19 to TRBJ1-1; 8 nucleotides agree with TRBD1. Trimming took 10 bases from V and 8 from J; bases not matched to a gene: 12. The CDR3 is made up of 13 amino acids. The germline V gene has CDR1 LNHDA and CDR2 SQIVND (reference sequence). The CDR3 sequence: CATNLNRGTEAFF. In nucleotides, the CDR3 is TGTGCCACTAACCTCAACAGGGGGACAGAAGCTTTCTTT. The full variable domain, in which reference TRBV19 and TRBJ1-1 provide the parts outside the CDR3, is DGGITQSPKYLFRKEGQNVTLSCEQNLNHDAMYWYRQDPGQGLRLIYYSQIVNDFQKGDIAEGYSVSREKKESFPLTVTSAQKNPTAFYLCATNLNRGTEAFFGQGTRLTVV.

This clone was recorded only once. V gene TRBV27 combines with J gene TRBJ2-7, with D possibly matching TRBD1 (7 bases). Looked up from germline, CDR1 is MNHEY and CDR2 is SMNVEV (reference sequence). The V end lost 5 bases, the J end lost 4 bases, and 27 bases lay between the germline ends. This CDR3 comprises 18 residues. Here the CDR3 DNA reads TGTGCCAGCAGTCAAATTGGCGGGGACAGAGGGGTTTTTTACGAGCAGTACTTC. The encoded protein is CASSQIGGDRGVFYEQYF.

This clone is a singleton in its sample. The chain has TRBV20-1 and TRBJ2-1; D is ambiguous. The CDR3 has 14 residues. V gave up 3 bases and J gave up 5 bases, with 14 bases separating them. Germline values: CDR1 DFQATT, CDR2 SNEGSKA (reference sequence). Here the CDR3 reads CSASSRQRHNEQFF. In DNA, the CDR3 is TGCAGTGCTAGTTCGAGACAACGACACAATGAGCAGTTCTTC.

The rearrangement joins TRBV6-5 to TRBJ2-4; tentative D call: TRBD1 (5 bases). V gave up 8 bases and J gave up 1 base, with 9 bases separating them. The CDR3 extends over 13 amino acids. Germline V gives CDR1 MNHEY, CDR2 SVGAGI. In DNA, the CDR3 is TGTGCCAGCCTAGGGGTGGCCAAAAACATTCAGTACTTC. Encoded protein: CASLGVAKNIQYF.

The chain is built from TRBV6-2 or TRBV6-3 and TRBJ2-5; possible D gene TRBD1, 5 bases. The CDR3 totals 15 residues. V was trimmed by 5 bases and J by 2 bases, leaving 15 bases between them. Germline V gives CDR1 MNHEY, CDR2 SVGEGT. The CDR3 nucleotides read TGTGCCAGCAGTCCGCCGTGGGCAGGGCAAGAGACCCAGTACTTC. Translating gives CASSPPWAGQETQYF.

In nucleotides, the CDR3 is TGTGCCAGCAGTTTAGTGCAGGTTTCGGCTAATGAAAAACTGTTTTTT. Translating it yields CASSLVQVSANEKLFF. The J gene is TRBJ1-4, the V gene TRBV27, with D uncertain. Deletions cut 2 bases from V and 3 bases from J, with 13 bases between. Per germline, CDR1 MNHEY and CDR2 SMNVEV (reference sequence). This CDR3 is built from 16 residues.